This T cell receptor beta chain was recorded in a study of blood T cell repertoires in COVID-19. Study background: Samples taken during acute and convalescent COVID-19 were collected in the United States, Italy and Spain. PBMCs, B-cell-depleted T cells, or T cells provided the cDNA or gDNA that made up the material.

This CDR3 comprises 16 residues. Trimming shortened V by 5 bases and J by 7 bases, and 20 bases separated the two germline ends. Germline V gene sequence: CDR1 LNHDA, CDR2 SQIVND (reference sequence). Original processing methods: Amplification of reference gene primers was used by the study to estimate nucleated cell counts. Assay: immunoSEQ multiplex PCR; the TCRdb copy retains only in-frame clones and omits some. That table supplies the V and J calls and clone size; D and trimming were determined from the DNA. The table includes about 200,000 clones, more than 85% detected once. The V call is TRBV19, the J call TRBJ1-4, with a tentative D call TRBD1 (5 bases). Sequencing was performed on peripheral blood. The sequence was collected from a man aged 35-49 years with acute or convalescent COVID-19. The CDR3 bases are TGTGCCAGTAGTTCCCGTGCAGGGTGGGGGGGTGAAAAACTGTTTTTT. This codes for CASSSRAGWGGEKLFF.